These 14 T cell receptor beta chains were sequenced from one sample in a study of T cells in Graves' hyperthyroidism and ophthalmopathy. Amplified TCR beta CDR3 regions derived from RNA transcripts. HTBI primers were used for first-round RT-PCR of the TCR CDR3. One entry per CDR3 protein results from TCRdb running MiXCR on the multiplex PCR reads. The sample lists about 500,000 distinct CDR3 sequences; about 16% were seen once. Sequencing input: blood. Every receptor here comes from a woman aged 30 to 39 with Graves' ophthalmopathy.

This clonotype was seen repeatedly, ten times or more. The V gene is TRBV28, the J gene TRBJ2-2; D gene unclear. Germline-derived CDR1 and CDR2 are MDHEN and SYDVKM. This CDR3 is built from 11 residues. Trimming removed 7 bases at V and 5 bases at J, with 5 bases between. The CDR3 protein is CASIGTGELFF. In DNA form, the CDR3 reads TGTGCCAGCATCGGGACCGGGGAGCTGTTTTTT.

There are a few counts of this clonotype. This may be a read error: a much more frequent sequence differs by one nucleotide. V is TRBV2 and J is TRBJ2-3; D possibly matches TRBD1 or TRBD2 (5 bases each). CDR3 length: 14 residues. The germline V gene has CDR1 SNHLY and CDR2 FYNNEI. CDR3 residues: CTSRTRGVANTQYF. Here the CDR3 DNA reads TGTACCAGCAGGACCCGAGGGGTCGCGAATACGCAGTATTTT.

This clonotype was found many times. The chain links TRBV6-2 or TRBV6-3 to TRBJ2-7; D call uncertain. Germline CDR1 MNHEY, CDR2 SVGEGT. The CDR3 has 14 residues. Trimming cost V 7 bases and J 2 bases, with 15 bases left between them. The CDR3 spells CASINGGNPYEQYF. For the CDR3, the DNA is TGTGCCAGCATCAACGGCGGCAACCCCTACGAGCAGTACTTC.

This clonotype occurred many times. The V gene is TRBV5-1, the J gene TRBJ2-2; 7 nucleotides match TRBD2. The CDR3 totals 16 residues. V lost 5 bases, J lost 1 base, and 8 bases stayed unmatched. Germline V gene data show CDR1 as SGHRS and CDR2 as YFSETQ. CDR3 in DNA: TGCGCCAGCAGTTGGCCGGCTAGCGGGAACACCGGGGAGCTGTTTTTT. Its translation: CASSWPASGNTGELFF.

This clonotype occurred many times. The J gene is TRBJ1-4, the V gene TRBV28; no clear D. CDR3 length: 15 amino acids. V was pared by 6 bases and J by 0 bases, with 11 bases between. CDR1 is MDHEN, CDR2 SYDVKM, per germline. The CDR3 sequence is CASSPLTPTNEKLFF. The CDR3 DNA reads as TGTGCCAGCAGCCCCCTGACCCCAACTAATGAAAAACTGTTTTTT.

This clonotype has more than one count but fewer than ten. The gene calls are TRBV4-2 and TRBJ2-1; a weak D match, TRBD2 (6 bases). Germline V gene data show CDR1 as LGHNA and CDR2 as YNFKEQ. The CDR3 consists of 17 residues. The V and J ends lost 0 bases and 2 bases respectively, with 14 bases between them. This CDR3 is CASSQDLSGPPYNEQFF. The CDR3 coding sequence is TGTGCCAGCAGCCAAGATCTGAGCGGGCCTCCCTACAATGAGCAGTTCTTC.

This clonotype was counted at least ten times. V usage is TRBV7-8 and J usage is TRBJ2-7, with 7 bases that match TRBD1. Germline-derived CDR1 and CDR2 are SGHVS and FQNEAQ. The CDR3 has 13 amino acids. V gave up 8 bases and J gave up 2 bases; unmatched junction bases: 6. Written as DNA, the CDR3 is TGTGCCAGCTGGCGACAGGGCACCTACGAGCAGTACTTC. This gives the protein CASWRQGTYEQYF. The full variable domain, completed using reference TRBV7-8 and TRBJ2-7, is GAGVSQSPRYKVAKRGQDVALRCDPISGHVSLFWYQQALGQGPEFLTYFQNEAQLDKSGLPSDRFFAERPEGSVSTLKIQRTQQEDSAVYLCASWRQGTYEQYFGPGTRLTVT.

This clonotype appeared many times. The chain is built from TRBV28 and TRBJ2-3; no definite D call. The germline V and J ends were trimmed by 2 bases and 1 base, with 19 bases remaining between them. The CDR3 contains 18 residues. Germline lookup yields CDR1 MDHEN and CDR2 SYDVKM. The CDR3 loop reads CASSLAARTAGGTDTQYF. For the CDR3, the DNA is TGTGCCAGCAGTTTAGCAGCCAGGACGGCCGGAGGCACAGATACGCAGTATTTT.

This clonotype was counted between two and nine times. V is TRBV14 and J is TRBJ2-5; D is unclear. V lost 6 bases and J 4 bases, leaving 12 bases between the germline ends. Germline CDR1 is SGHDN and CDR2 is FVKESK. This CDR3 has 13 amino acids. DNA for the CDR3: TGTGCCAGCAGTGCTTACGGAAGAGAGACCCAGTACTTC. Its translation: CASSAYGRETQYF. Based on the CDR3 plus reference TRBV14 and TRBJ2-5, the full variable domain is EAGVTQFPSHSVIEKGQTVTLRCDPISGHDNLYWYRRVMGKEIKFLLHFVKESKQDESGMPNNRFLAERTGGTYSTLKVQPAELEDSGVYFCASSAYGRETQYFGPGTRLLVL.

This clonotype was seen more than once but under ten times. This chain uses TRBV4-1 with TRBJ2-4; 11 bases align to TRBD1. J gave up 2 bases and V 3 bases, and 3 bases lay outside the gene matches. The CDR3 consists of 16 residues. Germline V lookup: CDR1 MGHRA, CDR2 YSYEKL. This CDR3 is CASSQGQGGTKNIQYF. The DNA for the CDR3 is TGCGCCAGCAGCCAGGGACAGGGGGGAACCAAAAACATTCAGTACTTC.

This clonotype was observed at least ten times. V and J are TRBV12-3 or TRBV12-4 and TRBJ2-6; D is undetermined. CDR3 length equals 14 residues. Trimming removed 8 bases at V and 0 bases at J, with 8 bases between. CDR3 sequence reads: CASVDPSGANVLTF. The CDR3 DNA reads TGTGCCAGCGTCGACCCCTCTGGGGCCAACGTCCTGACTTTC.

Concerning this clonotype itself: A read error may explain this, as a much larger clone is one base away. The chain employs TRBV7-9 and TRBJ1-1; no firm D call. Germline-derived CDR1 and CDR2 are SEHNR and FQNEAQ (reference sequence). The CDR3 has 16 amino acids. Between the trimmed V and J ends, which lost 3 bases and 2 bases, there was a span of 16 bases. DNA for the CDR3: TGTGCCAGCAGCTTTGCGTTCCCTCTGGGTAACACTGAAGCTTTCTTT. Translating gives CASSFAFPLGNTEAFF.

This clonotype occurred a few times. The rearrangement uses TRBV4-3 and TRBJ2-1, with TRBD2 matching over 7 bases. V dropped 1 base and J dropped 7; count of bases not matched to a gene: 4. Germline assignment: CDR1 LGHNA and CDR2 YSLEER. The CDR3 is 14 amino acids. The CDR3 reads CASSQGLGGNEQFF. CDR3 in DNA: TGCGCCAGCAGCCAAGGTCTCGGGGGGAATGAGCAGTTCTTC.

The V and J genes are TRBV29-1 and TRBJ1-4; a weak D match, TRBD1 (5 bases). The CDR3 runs to 14 residues. Trimming took 6 bases from V and 13 from J, leaving 24 bases between them. Per germline, CDR1 SQVTM and CDR2 ANQGSEA. This chain's CDR3 is CSVPSVTEEGTLFF. For the CDR3, the DNA is TGCAGCGTACCCTCCGTGACAGAGGAAGGAACACTGTTTTTT.